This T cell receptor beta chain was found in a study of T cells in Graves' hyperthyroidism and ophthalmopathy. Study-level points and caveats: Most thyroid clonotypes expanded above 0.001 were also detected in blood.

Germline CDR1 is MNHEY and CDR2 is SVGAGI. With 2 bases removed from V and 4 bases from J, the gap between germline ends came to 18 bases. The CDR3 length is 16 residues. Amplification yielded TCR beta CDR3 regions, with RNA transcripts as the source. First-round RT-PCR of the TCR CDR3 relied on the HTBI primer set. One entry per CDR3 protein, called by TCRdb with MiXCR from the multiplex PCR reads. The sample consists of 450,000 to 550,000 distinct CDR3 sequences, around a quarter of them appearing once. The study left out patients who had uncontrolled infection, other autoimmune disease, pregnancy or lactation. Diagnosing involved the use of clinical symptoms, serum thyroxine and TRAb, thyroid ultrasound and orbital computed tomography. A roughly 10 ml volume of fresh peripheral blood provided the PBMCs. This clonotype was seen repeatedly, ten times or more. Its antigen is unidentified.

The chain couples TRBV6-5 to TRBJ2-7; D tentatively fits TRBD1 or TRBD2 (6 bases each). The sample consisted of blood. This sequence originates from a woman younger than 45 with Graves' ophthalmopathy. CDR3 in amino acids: CASSYTAGVGGYEQYF. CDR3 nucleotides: TGTGCCAGCAGTTACACCGCAGGGGTGGGGGGATACGAGCAGTACTTC.